This T cell receptor beta chain was captured in a study of blood T cell repertoires in COVID-19. Germline assignment: CDR1 SGHTS and CDR2 YDEGEE. The CDR3 is 14 amino acids. V was trimmed by 0 bases and J by 3 bases, leaving 10 bases between them. Clones were sequenced by immunoSEQ multiplex PCR, and TCRdb holds only the in-frame ones, with some missing. The sample contains about 300,000 clones, roughly 90% of which appear only once. The chain links TRBV5-8 to TRBJ2-7; no definite D call. The sample comprised peripheral blood. The sequence was collected from a woman under 40 with COVID-19, enrolled during active disease. CDR3 sequence reads: CASSLGNSYYEQYF. The CDR3 DNA reads TGTGCCAGCAGCTTGGGGAACAGTTACTACGAGCAGTACTTC.